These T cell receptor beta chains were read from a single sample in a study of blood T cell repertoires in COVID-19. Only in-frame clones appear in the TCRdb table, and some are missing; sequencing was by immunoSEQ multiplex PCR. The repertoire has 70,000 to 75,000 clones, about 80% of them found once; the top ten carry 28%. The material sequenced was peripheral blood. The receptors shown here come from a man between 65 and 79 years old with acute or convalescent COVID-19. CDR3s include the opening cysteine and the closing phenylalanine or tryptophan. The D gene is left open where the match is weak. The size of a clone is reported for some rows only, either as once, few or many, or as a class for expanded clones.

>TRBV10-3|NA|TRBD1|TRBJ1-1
TGTGCCATCAGTGAGGGCAGGGGGGACACTGAAGCTTTCTTT
CAISEGRGDTEAFF
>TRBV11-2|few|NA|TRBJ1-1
TGTGCCAGCAGCGCTGGGGGGGGGACTGAAGCTTTCTTT
CASSAGGGTEAFF
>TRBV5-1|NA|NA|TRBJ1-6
TGCGCCAGCAGCGGACCGGACAGTACCGGATCACCCCTCCACTTT
CASSGPDSTGSPLHF
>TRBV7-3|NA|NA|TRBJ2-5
TGTGCCAGCAGCTCGGGAAGTGGGGGGTCCCAGTACTTC
CASSSGSGGSQYF
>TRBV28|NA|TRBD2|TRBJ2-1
TGTGCCAGCAGTTTTGGACTAGCGGGAAGTTACAATGAGCAGTTCTTC
CASSFGLAGSYNEQFF
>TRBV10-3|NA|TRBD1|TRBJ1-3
TGTGCCATCAGTGTCAAAGGGGGCGCTGGGGGAAACACCATATATTTT
CAISVKGGAGGNTIYF
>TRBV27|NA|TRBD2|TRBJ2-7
TGTGCCAGCAGTTTATATGGGGGGGATCGAAACGAGCAGTACTTC
CASSLYGGDRNEQYF
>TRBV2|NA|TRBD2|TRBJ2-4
TGTGCCAGCAGTGCCCGGGGGGTAGCCAAAAACATTCAGTACTTC
CASSARGVAKNIQYF
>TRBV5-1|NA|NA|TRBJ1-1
TGCGCCAGCAGCTTGACAGGGAGGGACACTGAAGCTTTCTTT
CASSLTGRDTEAFF
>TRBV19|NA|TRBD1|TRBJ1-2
TGTGCCAGTAGTATAGATCCAGGACAGGACTATGGCTACACCTTC
CASSIDPGQDYGYTF
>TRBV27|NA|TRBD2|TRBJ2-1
TGTGCCAGCAGTTATCTTAGTGGGAGGGCCAGGGACAATGAGCAGTTCTTC
CASSYLSGRARDNEQFF
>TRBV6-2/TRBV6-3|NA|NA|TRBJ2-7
TGTGCCAGCAGTTCAAGCGGAACCTACGAGCAGTACTTC
CASSSSGTYEQYF
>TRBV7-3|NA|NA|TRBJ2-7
TGTGCCAGCAGCTCTGGCGGTAGTCTCGGCGAGCAGTACTTC
CASSSGGSLGEQYF
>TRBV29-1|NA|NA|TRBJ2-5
TGCAGCGTTGTTACCGGGAGCAAGACCCAGTACTTC
CSVVTGSKTQYF
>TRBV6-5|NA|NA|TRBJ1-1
TGTGCCAGCAGTTACTCGAAAGGGGGTGAAGCTTTCTTT
CASSYSKGGEAFF
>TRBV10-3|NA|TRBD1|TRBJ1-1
TGTGCCATCAGTGACCTGGACAGGGAAGGCACTGAAGCTTTCTTT
CAISDLDREGTEAFF
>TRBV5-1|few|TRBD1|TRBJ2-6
TGCGCCAGCAGCCTGGAGACAGGGGGCGTTGGGGCCAACGTCCTGACTTTC
CASSLETGGVGANVLTF
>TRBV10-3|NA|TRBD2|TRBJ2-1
TGTGCCATCCGGCGGGAGGTTGATGAGCAGTTCTTC
CAIRREVDEQFF
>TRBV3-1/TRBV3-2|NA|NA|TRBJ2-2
TGTGCCAGCAGCCGCAGGGGTCCCCAGAACACCGGGGAGCTGTTTTTT
CASSRRGPQNTGELFF
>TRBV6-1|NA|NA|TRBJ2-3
TGTGCCAGCAGTGAACAGGGCTGGACAGATACGCAGTATTTT
CASSEQGWTDTQYF
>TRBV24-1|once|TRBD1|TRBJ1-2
TGTGCCACCAGTGGTTCGGAGGGGGCTGGCTACACCTTC
CATSGSEGAGYTF
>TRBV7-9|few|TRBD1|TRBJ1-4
TGTGCCAGCAGCACGGGACAGATTAATGAAAAACTGTTTTTT
CASSTGQINEKLFF
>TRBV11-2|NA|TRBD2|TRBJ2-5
TGTGCCAGCAGCTTAGCGGGAGGGGCGGAGACCCAGTACTTC
CASSLAGGAETQYF